The T cell receptor beta chain described here comes from a study of T cell responses to AZD1222 COVID-19 vaccine. Findings of the study overall: Reportedly, nearly half the spike-specific TCRs target unmutated variant regions.

Profiled with immunoSEQ multiplex PCR; TCRdb holds only in-frame clones, not every one. The data contain 120,000 or so clones, 80% to 90% of them seen just once; the ten biggest clones take up around 10%. CDR1 is SGHAT and CDR2 is FQNNGV in the germline V gene. The CDR3 runs 15 residues. The V and J ends lost 5 bases and 5 bases, in that order; junction bases with no gene match: 9. With regard to this clone: Its target is unknown.

The rearrangement joins TRBV11-2 to TRBJ1-2; 9 nucleotides match TRBD1. The specimen comprised peripheral blood, sampled on day 0 of MenACWY control vaccination. The TCR originated in an adult in good health. The chain's CDR3 is CASSLGGGTGYGYTF. CDR3 in DNA: TGTGCCAGCAGCCTCGGCGGTGGGACAGGGTATGGCTACACCTTC.